This passage covers 26 T cell receptor beta chains from one sample sequenced in a study of T cells in Graves' hyperthyroidism and ophthalmopathy. RNA transcripts served as the template for amplifying TCR beta CDR3 regions. Using the HTBI primer set, a first-round RT-PCR was run on the TCR CDR3. One entry per CDR3 protein, called by TCRdb with MiXCR from the multiplex PCR reads. Among roughly 710,000 distinct CDR3 sequences listed, around 40% were seen once. Specimen: blood. The receptors were sampled from a woman in her 40s with Graves' hyperthyroidism.

Turning to this clonotype: This clone may be a read error of a much larger clone one base away. The chain carries TRBV12-3 or TRBV12-4 and TRBJ1-2; possibly TRBD1 for D (5 bases). The CDR3 loop spans 15 amino acids. Between the trimmed V and J ends, which lost 6 bases and 3 bases, there was a span of 17 bases. CDR3 sequence reads: CASSPDGGAHYGYTF. The CDR3 DNA sequence: TGTGCCAGCAGCCCGGACGGAGGGGCTCACTATGGCTACACCTTC.

The chain recombines TRBV7-3 with TRBJ2-1; D is possibly TRBD1 (6 bases). Deletions cut 5 bases from V and 6 bases from J, with 17 bases between. Germline V gene sequence: CDR1 SGHTA, CDR2 FQGTGA. CDR3 length: 15 amino acids. CDR3 region: CASSVQQGSVNEQFF. CDR3 bases: TGTGCCAGCAGCGTCCAACAGGGTTCAGTCAATGAGCAGTTCTTC.

The chain carries TRBV12-3 or TRBV12-4 and TRBJ2-2; D may be TRBD1 (6 bases). CDR3 length equals 16 residues. V gave up 4 bases and J gave up 1 base, with 13 bases separating them. The CDR3 DNA reads TGTGCCAGCAGTTACTCGGCGACAGGGAACACCGGGGAGCTGTTTTTT. Its protein product is CASSYSATGNTGELFF.

This clonotype was observed a few times. The J gene is TRBJ1-5, the V gene TRBV7-9, with D maybe TRBD1 (6 bases). Germline lookup yields CDR1 SEHNR and CDR2 FQNEAQ (reference sequence). The germline V and J ends were trimmed by 0 bases and 3 bases, with 9 bases remaining between them. The CDR3 covers 15 residues. Written as DNA, the CDR3 is TGTGCCAGCAGCTTAGCGCCAGGGGACAATCAGCCCCAGCATTTT. Protein: CASSLAPGDNQPQHF.

The chain employs TRBV15 and TRBJ1-2, with 7 bases aligning to TRBD1. Unmatched junction bases numbered 9, after V lost 3 bases and J lost 8 bases. This CDR3 spans 14 amino acids. Germline V gene sequence: CDR1 LNHNV, CDR2 YYDKDF (reference sequence). This CDR3 is CATSSRGTAGGYTF. The CDR3 DNA follows: TGTGCCACCAGCAGCCGCGGGACAGCTGGGGGCTACACCTTC.

The chain couples TRBV11-2 to TRBJ1-5; 7 positions agree with TRBD1. V gave up 3 bases and J gave up 6 bases; unmatched junction bases: 14. Germline values: CDR1 SGHAT, CDR2 FQNNGV. The CDR3 contains 17 residues. The CDR3 loop reads CASSFSPLTGRGQPQHF. CDR3 nucleotides: TGTGCCAGCAGCTTTTCACCCCTGACAGGGAGGGGTCAGCCCCAGCATTTT.

A remark on this clonotype: A read error is possible here, since a much larger clone lies one base away. Because the CDR3 is missing its conserved closing phenylalanine or tryptophan, this is likely a read error. The J gene is TRBJ2-5, the V gene TRBV7-2, with D perhaps matching TRBD2 (5 bases). The CDR3 extends over 12 amino acids. CDR1 is SGHTA and CDR2 is FQGNSA in the germline V gene. V was shortened by 5 bases and J by 3 bases, with 7 bases between the two germline ends. The CDR3 reads CASSHGEETQYL. The CDR3 DNA reads as TGTGCCAGCAGCCACGGGGAAGAGACCCAGTACCTC.

As for this clonotype: One end of the junction does not line up with germline, which may come from a read error. The chain is built from TRBV6-1 and TRBJ1-1; no clear D. Germline V gene lookup returns CDR1 MNHNS and CDR2 SASEGT. The CDR3 consists of 13 residues. The CDR3 region is CASSPTLNSEAFF. DNA for the CDR3: TGTGCCAGCAGTCCAACCTTAAACAGTGAAGCTTTCTTT.

V usage is TRBV5-6 and J usage is TRBJ2-3; a possible D gene is TRBD1 (5 bases). Germline CDR1 and CDR2: SGHDT and YYEEEE. Trimming shortened V by 1 base and J by 3 bases, and 15 bases separated the two germline ends. The CDR3 consists of 16 residues. The CDR3 coding sequence is TGTGCCAGCAGCTTGCTGGGGCGATCAGAAACAGATACGCAGTATTTT. This sequence encodes CASSLLGRSETDTQYF.

The chain recombines TRBV12-3 or TRBV12-4 with TRBJ1-1, with D perhaps matching TRBD1 (6 bases). V lost 5 bases and J 5 bases, leaving 15 bases between the germline ends. The CDR3 contains 14 residues. CDR3 sequence reads: CASSPKQGFTEAFF. CDR3 nucleotides: TGTGCCAGCAGTCCTAAACAGGGCTTTACTGAAGCTTTCTTT.

The J gene is TRBJ1-6, the V gene TRBV6-4; D possibly corresponds to TRBD1 (5 bases). Germline CDR1 MRHNA, CDR2 SNTAGT. This CDR3 has 15 amino acids. V was shortened by 2 bases and J by 12 bases, with 17 bases between the two germline ends. The CDR3 loop is CASSDLWGDGLPLHF. The CDR3 coding sequence is TGTGCCAGCAGTGACCTTTGGGGGGACGGGTTACCCCTCCACTTT.

There are many counts of this clonotype. The V and J genes are TRBV6-5 and TRBJ1-1, with unresolved D. The germline V gene has CDR1 MNHEY and CDR2 SVGAGI. The CDR3 extends over 12 amino acids. V was pared by 0 bases and J by 3 bases, with 2 bases between. CDR3 coding DNA: TGTGCCAGCAGTTACTCGGACACTGAAGCTTTCTTT. It codes for CASSYSDTEAFF.

The V gene is TRBV6-6, the J gene TRBJ1-3, with 7 bases that match TRBD1. The CDR3 is made up of 15 amino acids. V was pared by 1 base and J by 2 bases, with 2 bases of the junction left unmatched. Germline CDR1 and CDR2: MNHNY and SVGAGI (reference sequence). CDR3 nucleotide sequence: TGTGCCAGCAGTTACTGGCAGGGGGCTGGAAACACCATATATTTT. Encoded protein: CASSYWQGAGNTIYF.

The chain recombines TRBV6-5 with TRBJ1-5, with TRBD1 as a possible D gene (5 bases). Trimming took 6 bases from V and 6 from J, leaving 12 bases between them. Germline CDR1 reads MNHEY; CDR2 reads SVGAGI. The CDR3 is 13 amino acids. The CDR3 DNA sequence: TGTGCCAGCAGCTTATATCAGGGTCAGCCCCAGCATTTT. This translates into CASSLYQGQPQHF.

The gene calls are TRBV10-3 and TRBJ2-5, with a tentative D call TRBD1 (5 bases). Per the germline V gene, CDR1 is ENHRY and CDR2 is SYGVKD. CDR3 length: 16 residues. V lost 1 base, J lost 1 base, and 13 bases lay in between. The CDR3 spells CAISELGVGIQETQYF. The CDR3 DNA follows: TGTGCCATCAGTGAGTTAGGGGTTGGGATCCAAGAGACCCAGTACTTC.

At least ten counts were recorded for this clonotype. CDR3: CAISGIGQGGTEAFF. The CDR3 coding sequence is TGTGCCATCAGTGGAATCGGACAGGGCGGCACTGAAGCTTTCTTT. The chain is built from TRBV10-3 and TRBJ1-1; 8 bases line up with TRBD1. V lost 4 bases to trimming and J lost 4 bases; unmatched junction nucleotides: 8. This CDR3 comprises 15 residues. From germline, CDR1 is ENHRY and CDR2 SYGVKD.

This clonotype was counted between two and nine times. The J gene is TRBJ2-5, the V gene TRBV10-3; TRBD1 matches 7 bases. This CDR3 has 14 amino acids. Germline assignment: CDR1 ENHRY and CDR2 SYGVKD. V gave up 0 bases and J gave up 5 bases; unmatched junction bases: 3. This CDR3 reads CAISESGGSETQYF. The CDR3 nucleotides read TGTGCCATCAGTGAGTCAGGGGGCTCGGAGACCCAGTACTTC.

A remark on this clonotype: A junction boundary mismatches the germline segment, possibly from a read error. This chain links TRBV7-2 with TRBJ2-7; the D gene could be TRBD1 or TRBD2 (6 bases each). The CDR3 sequence is 12 residues long. Germline V CDR1 and CDR2: SGHTA, FQGNSA. The CDR3 here is CASSLVRGEPYF. CDR3 coding DNA: TGTGCCAGCAGCTTAGTAAGGGGGGAGCCGTACTTC. Full variable domain (missing parts from reference TRBV7-2 and TRBJ2-7): GAGVSQSPSNKVTEKGKDVELRCDPISGHTALYWYRQSLGQGLEFLIYFQGNSAPDKSGLPSDRFSAERTGGSVSTLTIQRTQQEDSAVYLCASSLVRGEPYFGPGTRLTVT.

V is TRBV19 and J is TRBJ1-3, with D possibly matching TRBD1 (6 bases). Germline loops: CDR1 LNHDA, CDR2 SQIVND (reference sequence). The CDR3 loop spans 15 amino acids. Trimming pared 4 bases from V and 2 bases from J, leaving 12 bases between. The CDR3 loop is CASSKNTGPGNTIYF. The CDR3 DNA follows: TGTGCCAGTAGTAAGAATACAGGGCCTGGAAACACCATATATTTT.

The chain joins TRBV2 to TRBJ2-6; perhaps D is TRBD1 or TRBD2 (6 bases each). Germline assignment: CDR1 SNHLY and CDR2 FYNNEI. The germline V and J ends were trimmed by 5 bases and 0 bases, with 11 bases remaining between them. The CDR3 sequence is 16 residues long. CDR3 sequence reads: CASSFGGGSGANVLTF. The CDR3 nucleotides read TGTGCCAGCAGTTTTGGAGGGGGCTCTGGGGCCAACGTCCTGACTTTC. Full variable domain (missing parts from reference TRBV2 and TRBJ2-6): EPEVTQTPSHQVTQMGQEVILRCVPISNHLYFYWYRQILGQKVEFLVSFYNNEISEKSEIFDDQFSVERPDGSNFTLKIRSTKLEDSAMYFCASSFGGGSGANVLTFGAGSRLTVL.

The chain joins TRBV7-2 to TRBJ2-7, with D hard to call. CDR3 length: 16 residues. Germline CDR1 SGHTA, CDR2 FQGNSA. With 5 bases removed from V and 0 bases from J, the gap between germline ends came to 17 bases. The CDR3 DNA is TGTGCCAGCAGCCTAAGACCGGGCGAAAGCTCCTACGAGCAGTACTTC. It yields the protein CASSLRPGESSYEQYF.

This clonotype was seen a few times. The V and J genes are TRBV6-6 and TRBJ2-5; D remains unclear. Germline lookup yields CDR1 MNHNY and CDR2 SVGAGI (reference sequence). The CDR3 loop spans 13 amino acids. V was trimmed by 6 bases and J by 5 bases, leaving 13 bases between them. The CDR3 region is CASSTNYLETQYF. DNA of the CDR3: TGTGCCAGCAGCACTAACTATTTGGAGACCCAGTACTTC.

This clonotype was recorded a few times. The chain joins TRBV24-1 to TRBJ2-5, with 7 bases matching TRBD1. CDR1 is KGHDR, CDR2 SFDVKD, per germline. The CDR3 has 14 residues. The V segment lost 4 bases and the J segment 5 bases; nucleotides outside the gene matches: 6. The CDR3 coding sequence is TGTGCCACCAGTGAGACAGGGCGAGAGGAGACCCAGTACTTC. This codes for CATSETGREETQYF.

This clonotype was counted many times. V gene TRBV20-1 combines with J gene TRBJ1-2; D remains unclear. Germline CDR1 and CDR2: DFQATT and SNEGSKA (reference sequence). CDR3 length: 13 residues. With 5 bases removed from V and 7 bases from J, the gap between germline ends came to 17 bases. CDR3 in DNA: TGCAGTGCTGGTAGGCAGTTGGACCTTGGCTACACCTTC. Translating gives CSAGRQLDLGYTF.

The CDR3, as DNA: TGTGCCAGCACCGCCGACAGGTATAATTCACCCCTCCACTTT. Translation gives CASTADRYNSPLHF. The chain carries TRBV28 and TRBJ1-6; TRBD1 is a possible D gene (6 bases). CDR1 and CDR2 from the germline V gene are MDHEN and SYDVKM. The CDR3 spans 14 residues. V lost 7 bases and J lost 4, with 11 bases in between.

This clonotype has at least ten counts. The chain employs TRBV27 and TRBJ1-2, with TRBD1 matching over 8 bases. V was clipped by 8 bases and J by 4 bases; unmatched bases: 9. CDR3 length equals 14 residues. Germline loops: CDR1 MNHEY, CDR2 SMNVEV (reference sequence). The chain's CDR3 is CASLPGDRSYGYTF. The CDR3 bases are TGTGCCAGCTTGCCAGGGGACAGGAGCTATGGCTACACCTTC.